Presented here are 7 T cell receptor beta chains from one specimen sequenced in a study of spatial heterogeneity in lung cancer. The time point: sample taken at primary tumor resection. MiXCR, applied by TCRdb to the 5' RACE reads, yields one record per CDR3 protein. The sample yields just under 95,000 distinct CDR3 sequences, over 9.5% seen once. Material: PBMCs, obtained at surgery. The source is a male donor with early-stage non-small cell lung cancer.

V usage is TRBV5-1 and J usage is TRBJ2-7; TRBD2 might be the D (6 bases). Germline V gives CDR1 SGHRS, CDR2 YFSETQ. With 4 bases removed from V and 5 bases from J, the gap between germline ends came to 13 bases. This CDR3 has 13 residues. This chain's CDR3 is CASSLSGVHEQYF. The CDR3 DNA is TGCGCCAGCAGCCTTTCGGGGGTCCACGAGCAGTACTTC.

V is TRBV20-1 and J is TRBJ1-6; TRBD1 is a possible D gene (6 bases). The CDR3 sequence is 14 residues long. The ends were cut back, 3 bases at V and 10 bases at J, with 16 bases in the middle. The germline V gene has CDR1 DFQATT and CDR2 SNEGSKA (reference sequence). CDR3 sequence reads: CSASSGGGRSPLHF. CDR3 coding DNA: TGCAGTGCTAGTTCGGGAGGGGGTAGGTCACCCCTCCACTTT.

The chain uses TRBV5-1 and TRBJ2-5, with a weak D call TRBD1 (6 bases). Trimming removed 4 bases at V and 2 bases at J, with 15 bases between. Germline CDR1 SGHRS, CDR2 YFSETQ. The CDR3 has 15 residues. The DNA for the CDR3 is TGCGCCAGCAGCCTGGGACACGGAAATCAAGAGACCCAGTACTTC. Amino acid sequence: CASSLGHGNQETQYF.

The CDR3 nucleotides read TGTGCCAGCAGTTTGGGCAACCGCGCTGAAGCTTTCTTT. The encoded protein is CASSLGNRAEAFF. The chain uses TRBV12-3 or TRBV12-4 and TRBJ1-1; no reliable D call. The V gene lost 3 bases and the J gene lost 6 bases, with 11 bases spanning the gap. This CDR3 comprises 13 residues.

The table lists this clonotype with a few counts. The chain is built from TRBV18 and TRBJ2-3, with 7 bases aligning to TRBD2. The CDR3 runs 16 residues. The trim removed 3 bases at V and 0 bases at J, leaving 6 bases unmatched. Looked up from germline, CDR1 is KGHSH and CDR2 is LQKENI. The CDR3 here is CASSPEGAGSTDTQYF. The DNA for the CDR3 is TGTGCCAGCTCACCGGAGGGAGCGGGGAGCACAGATACGCAGTATTTT.

Many counts were recorded for this clonotype. J is TRBJ2-1 and V is TRBV27; D is unresolved. With 3 bases removed from V and 3 bases from J, the gap between germline ends came to 9 bases. The germline gives CDR1 MNHEY, CDR2 SMNVEV (reference sequence). The CDR3 contains 14 residues. The CDR3 here is CASSFGGNYNEQFF. The CDR3 DNA follows: TGTGCCAGCAGTTTTGGCGGAAACTACAATGAGCAGTTCTTC.

This clonotype was observed a few times. One junction end disagrees with the germline gene, perhaps due to a read error. This chain connects TRBV7-8 to TRBJ1-6; TRBD1 agrees at 8 bases. Germline V gene data show CDR1 as SGHVS and CDR2 as FQNEAQ. The CDR3 totals 16 residues. This CDR3 is CASSLAGAGGDSPLHF. CDR3 DNA: TGTGCCAGCAGCCTAGCTGGGGCAGGGGGCGATTCACCCCTCCACTTT.